What follows are 14 T cell receptor beta chains derived from one specimen sequenced in a study of blood T cell repertoires in COVID-19. TCRdb's copy holds only in-frame clones and misses some; the assay was immunoSEQ multiplex PCR. The data contain around 250,000 clones, 86% of them seen just once; the ten biggest clones take up about 12%. The sequenced sample was peripheral blood. These TCRs come from a man at least 80 years old with acute or convalescent COVID-19.

The chain has TRBV19 and TRBJ1-5; a weak D match, TRBD1 (5 bases). Germline V gives CDR1 LNHDA, CDR2 SQIVND (reference sequence). This CDR3 is 18 amino acids long. The V end lost 1 base, the J end lost 0 bases, and 16 bases lay between the germline ends. Here the CDR3 reads CASSIGRSGGNSNQPQHF. In DNA, the CDR3 is TGTGCCAGTAGTATAGGGAGGTCGGGGGGGAATAGCAATCAGCCCCAGCATTTT. The entire variable domain, with the rest obtained from reference TRBV19 and TRBJ1-5, is as follows: DGGITQSPKYLFRKEGQNVTLSCEQNLNHDAMYWYRQDPGQGLRLIYYSQIVNDFQKGDIAEGYSVSREKKESFPLTVTSAQKNPTAFYLCASSIGRSGGNSNQPQHFGDGTRLSIL.

This chain connects TRBV19 to TRBJ1-2; tentative D call: TRBD1 (5 bases). The CDR3 covers 15 residues. With 5 bases removed from V and 5 bases from J, the gap between germline ends came to 18 bases. CDR1 is LNHDA and CDR2 is SQIVND in the germline V gene (reference sequence). This chain's CDR3 is CASSFRQSLGYGYTF. CDR3 DNA: TGTGCCAGTAGTTTCAGACAGAGTTTAGGGTATGGCTACACCTTC.

The chain links TRBV27 to TRBJ2-7; 7 bases match TRBD1. V gave up 5 bases and J gave up 0 bases; unmatched junction bases: 7. Germline V gene lookup returns CDR1 MNHEY and CDR2 SMNVEV (reference sequence). This CDR3 spans 15 amino acids. CDR3 loop: CASSERTGSSYEQYF. In DNA form, the CDR3 reads TGTGCCAGCAGTGAAAGGACAGGCAGCTCCTACGAGCAGTACTTC.

The rearrangement joins TRBV7-9 to TRBJ2-2; D might be TRBD1 (5 bases). This CDR3 is built from 14 residues. With 2 bases removed from V and 7 bases from J, the gap between germline ends came to 11 bases. Per the germline V gene, CDR1 is SEHNR and CDR2 is FQNEAQ (reference sequence). Written as DNA, the CDR3 is TGTGCCAGCAGCTTAACCAGGGCCGGCGGGGAGCTGTTTTTT. Protein: CASSLTRAGGELFF.

V and J are TRBV5-1 and TRBJ2-1; tentatively, D is TRBD2 (6 bases). Trimming took off 5 bases at V and 0 bases at J, with 15 bases between the two ends. Germline CDR1 reads SGHRS; CDR2 reads YFSETQ. The CDR3 length is 16 residues. CDR3 amino acids: CASSRRGGFSYNEQFF. The CDR3 nucleotides are TGCGCCAGCAGTAGACGGGGAGGATTCTCCTACAATGAGCAGTTCTTC.

The chain is built from TRBV7-3 and TRBJ2-2; the D is unclear. The V gene's germline CDR1 is SGHTA and CDR2 FQGTGA. V was trimmed by 4 bases and J by 7 bases, leaving 16 bases between them. This CDR3 is built from 15 residues. The CDR3 loop reads CASSSSPGVLGELFF. Written as DNA, the CDR3 is TGTGCCAGCAGCTCATCCCCGGGTGTGCTCGGGGAGCTGTTTTTT.

This sequence joins TRBV4-1 and TRBJ1-1, with 7 bases lining up with TRBD1. The ends lost 2 bases at V and 0 bases at J; junction bases unmatched: 3. CDR1 is MGHRA and CDR2 is YSYEKL in the germline V gene. The CDR3 spans 15 residues. CDR3 DNA sequence: TGCGCCAGCAGCCAATCACAGGGGTTGAACACTGAAGCTTTCTTT. Translated: CASSQSQGLNTEAFF.

This clone showed up just a few times. The rearrangement uses TRBV6-6 and TRBJ1-6; 9 positions agree with TRBD1. V lost 3 bases and J lost 8; bases outside the gene matches: 5. The CDR3 spans 15 residues. Germline CDR1 and CDR2: MNHNY and SVGAGI (reference sequence). In DNA, the CDR3 is TGTGCCAGCAGTTATCCCCGGACAGGGGATTCACCCCTCCACTTT. It translates to CASSYPRTGDSPLHF.

This clone was seen more than once but under ten times. The chain is built from TRBV29-1 and TRBJ2-1; 12 nucleotides align to TRBD2. The CDR3 is 17 amino acids. CDR1 is SQVTM, CDR2 ANQGSEA, per germline. The trim removed 0 bases at V and 7 bases at J, leaving 10 bases unmatched. The CDR3 spells CSVEDRGRLAGVNEQFF. In nucleotides, the CDR3 is TGCAGCGTTGAAGATCGGGGACGACTAGCGGGAGTTAATGAGCAGTTCTTC.

This clone has more than one count but fewer than ten. The chain joins TRBV5-1 to TRBJ2-5, with D hard to call. Germline CDR1 reads SGHRS; CDR2 reads YFSETQ. CDR3 length equals 14 residues. V was trimmed by 1 base and J by 1 base, leaving 8 bases between them. The CDR3 bases are TGCGCCAGCAGCTTGACAGATCCCCAAGAGACCCAGTACTTC. Protein product: CASSLTDPQETQYF.

This clone came up once. CDR3 nucleotide sequence: TGCGCCAGCAGCCTTGACGGTCGGGCCTACAATGAGCAGTTCTTC. It encodes CASSLDGRAYNEQFF. The chain is built from TRBV4-1 and TRBJ2-1; D gene uncertain. The CDR3 is 15 amino acids. Per germline, CDR1 MGHRA and CDR2 YSYEKL. Trimming left V 4 bases short and J 2 bases short, with 12 bases between.

J is TRBJ1-5 and V is TRBV20-1, with D perhaps matching TRBD1 (6 bases). Between the trimmed V and J ends, which lost 3 bases and 4 bases, there was a span of 13 bases. The CDR3 runs to 14 residues. The V gene's germline CDR1 is DFQATT and CDR2 SNEGSKA (reference sequence). The CDR3 region has the DNA TGCAGTGCTAGTGGGGCAGGGGTTAATCAGCCCCAGCATTTT. Translated: CSASGAGVNQPQHF.

The chain combines TRBV5-1 with TRBJ2-5; D uncertain. CDR3 length equals 13 residues. Per germline, CDR1 SGHRS and CDR2 YFSETQ. Trimming removed 4 bases from V and 2 bases from J, with 9 bases in between. CDR3 amino acids: CASSPTSQETQYF. As DNA, the CDR3 is TGCGCCAGCAGCCCGACATCGCAAGAGACCCAGTACTTC.

The rearrangement links TRBV18 to TRBJ2-2, with TRBD2 identical over 7 bases. V was clipped by 3 bases and J by 0 bases; unmatched bases: 16. Germline values: CDR1 KGHSH, CDR2 LQKENI. CDR3 length: 20 residues. The DNA for the CDR3 is TGTGCCAGCTCACCTCTTCCAAACGTCCCGGGGGGTACGAACACCGGGGAGCTGTTTTTT. Amino acid sequence: CASSPLPNVPGGTNTGELFF.